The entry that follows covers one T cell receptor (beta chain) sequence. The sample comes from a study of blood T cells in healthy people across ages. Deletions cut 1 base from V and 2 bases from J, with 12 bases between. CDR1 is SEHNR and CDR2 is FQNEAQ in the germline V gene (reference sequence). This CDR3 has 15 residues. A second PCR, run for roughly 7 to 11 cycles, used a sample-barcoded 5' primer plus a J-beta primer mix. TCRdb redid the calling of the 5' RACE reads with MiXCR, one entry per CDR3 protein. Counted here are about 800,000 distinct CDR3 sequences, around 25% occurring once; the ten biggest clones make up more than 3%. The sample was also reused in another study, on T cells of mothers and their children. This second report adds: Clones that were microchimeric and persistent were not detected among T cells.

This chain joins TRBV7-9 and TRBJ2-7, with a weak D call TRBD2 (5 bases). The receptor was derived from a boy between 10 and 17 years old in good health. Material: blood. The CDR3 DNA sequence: TGTGCCAGCAGCTTAGGCCTGGGAGAGACCTACGAGCAGTACTTC. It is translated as CASSLGLGETYEQYF.